Here is one T cell receptor beta chain with its context. These data originate in a study of T cells expressing NK-cell markers. Across the study: The authors sequenced eight donors, of whom seven were HCMV-seropositive and one was seronegative.

Synthesis of TCR beta cDNA relied on 5'RACE template switching carrying UMIs. TCRdb reprocessed the 5' RACE reads, keeping one entry per CDR3 protein, no DNA. Reported are some 390,000 distinct CDR3 sequences; the ten largest clones contain 9.5% to 12%. Germline CDR1 and CDR2: MGHRA and YSYEKL. CDR3 length equals 11 residues. The receptor's source is a woman between 45 and 65 years old in good health. Sequencing was carried out using blood T cells: a sorted CD56 or NKG2C T cell subset, CD4+ or CD8+ T cells, or bulk PBMC T cells (not recorded which). J is TRBJ2-1 and V is TRBV4-1; the TRBD1 assignment by TCRdb is unverifiable without DNA. Here the CDR3 reads CASNHYGPQFF.